This T cell receptor (beta chain) is drawn from a study of siplizumab effects on memory and regulatory T cells. For this clone: Its cognate antigen is unknown.

Germline CDR1 and CDR2: SGHTA and FQGTGA. The CDR3 has 14 residues. The V end lost 5 bases, the J end lost 4 bases, and 13 bases lay between the germline ends. Points from the study as a whole: The study found that siplizumab significantly reduced alloreactive sequences traceable to unstimulated CD4+ memory cells.

Measured with immunoSEQ multiplex PCR; TCRdb has only the in-frame clones, and not every one. This sample yields around 100,000 clones, of which 94% are seen a single time; roughly 0.29% belongs to the top ten. The V call is TRBV7-3, the J call TRBJ2-3, with D possibly matching TRBD2 (5 bases). The sequencing input was non-Treg CD4+ T cells sorted from blood. The sequence came from a human donor in good health. The CDR3 loop reads CASSPPGVSDTQYF. The DNA for the CDR3 is TGTGCCAGCAGCCCCCCCGGGGTGTCAGATACGCAGTATTTT.